These 10 T cell receptor beta chains were all obtained from the same sample, sequenced in a study of T cell responses to AZD1222 COVID-19 vaccine. Clones were sequenced by immunoSEQ multiplex PCR, and TCRdb holds only the in-frame ones, with some missing. Here the sample spans approximately 75,000 clones, 87% being singletons. The specimen was peripheral blood, collected 28 days after the second AZD1222 dose. The receptors shown here come from an adult who received the AZD1222 COVID-19 vaccine.

About this clone: Other DNA sequences within the sample encode an identical CDR3. V gene TRBV7-3 combines with J gene TRBJ2-5; D is tentatively TRBD1 or TRBD2 (5 bases each). The germline V gene has CDR1 SGHTA and CDR2 FQGTGA. Trimming took off 3 bases at V and 5 bases at J, with 10 bases between the two ends. This CDR3 contains 13 residues. For the CDR3, the DNA is TGTGCCAGCAGCTTTACTGGGGGTGAGACCCAGTACTTC. Protein product: CASSFTGGETQYF.

V is TRBV7-9 and J is TRBJ1-1, with a tentative D call TRBD1 (5 bases). Per the germline V gene, CDR1 is SEHNR and CDR2 is FQNEAQ (reference sequence). The CDR3 contains 13 residues. With 6 bases removed from V and 2 bases from J, the gap between germline ends came to 10 bases. CDR3 amino acids: CASRGTGNTEAFF. CDR3 in DNA: TGTGCCAGCAGGGGAACAGGTAACACTGAAGCTTTCTTT.

CDR3 amino acids: CASSPGTEAQGGYF. The CDR3 bases are TGTGCCAGCTCACCAGGGACAGAGGCCCAAGGAGGATATTTT. The rearrangement uses TRBV18 and TRBJ1-3, with 7 bases fitting TRBD1. Germline assignment: CDR1 KGHSH and CDR2 LQKENI. This CDR3 contains 14 residues. V dropped 2 bases and J dropped 15; count of bases not matched to a gene: 13.

The chain links TRBV18 to TRBJ2-7; 8 nucleotides match TRBD1. The germline V gene has CDR1 KGHSH and CDR2 LQKENI. The V gene end was trimmed by 3 bases and the J gene end by 7 bases; junction bases not matched to a gene: 5. The CDR3 is made up of 13 amino acids. This CDR3 is CASSPGQGGEQYF. The CDR3 coding sequence is TGTGCCAGCTCACCCGGACAGGGAGGAGAGCAGTACTTC.

This clone was detected only a few times. This rearrangement joins TRBV7-2 to TRBJ2-7; 9 bases align to TRBD2. Germline-derived CDR1 and CDR2 are SGHTA and FQGNSA. The CDR3 extends over 17 amino acids. Trimming cost V 2 bases and J 6 bases; bases outside gene matches: 14. The CDR3 region has the DNA TGTGCCAGCAGCTTAATGCCGGGGTCGGGACTAGCCGGCGAGCAGTACTTC. This gives the protein CASSLMPGSGLAGEQYF.

The CDR3 is CASSPLGQGADTGELFF. In DNA, the CDR3 is TGTGCCAGCAGCCCCTTGGGACAGGGGGCGGACACCGGGGAGCTGTTTTTT. V is TRBV7-3 and J is TRBJ2-2; 12 nucleotides agree with TRBD1. With V trimmed by 5 bases and J by 3 bases, 7 bases remained unmatched. Germline V gene sequence: CDR1 SGHTA, CDR2 FQGTGA. This CDR3 region has 17 residues.

J is TRBJ2-4 and V is TRBV28, with 12 bases fitting TRBD2. The CDR3 runs to 14 residues. CDR1 and CDR2 (germline): MDHEN, SYDVKM. V gave up 6 bases and J gave up 6 bases; unmatched junction bases: 3. The CDR3 coding sequence is TGTGCCAGCAGGTTACTAGCGGGGGGAAACATTCAGTACTTC. Protein: CASRLLAGGNIQYF.

This chain links TRBV7-2 with TRBJ2-7; D is possibly TRBD1 (6 bases). CDR3 length: 13 residues. The germline CDR1 and CDR2 sequences are SGHTA and FQGNSA. V was cut by 4 bases and J by 10 bases, with 17 bases left in between. The CDR3 spells CASSSTADSSQYF. The DNA for the CDR3 is TGTGCCAGCAGCTCCACGGCGGACAGTAGCCAGTACTTC.

The chain carries TRBV14 and TRBJ2-7, with D tentatively TRBD1 (6 bases). Trimming took off 4 bases at V and 4 bases at J, with 14 bases between the two ends. CDR3 length equals 14 residues. CDR1 and CDR2 from the germline V gene are SGHDN and FVKESK. The DNA of the CDR3 is TGTGCCAGCAGCCGAGCAGGGGCACAATACGAGCAGTACTTC. Translating gives CASSRAGAQYEQYF.

The chain joins TRBV13 to TRBJ2-3; TRBD2 aligns across 8 bases. The V gene's germline CDR1 is PRHDT and CDR2 FYEKMQ (reference sequence). CDR3 size: 18 residues. V was pared by 2 bases and J by 2 bases, with 12 bases of the junction left unmatched. CDR3 residues: CASSLRPSGPDFTDTQYF. CDR3 DNA sequence: TGTGCCAGCAGCTTACGTCCTAGCGGGCCAGACTTCACAGATACGCAGTATTTT.